This TCR beta chain was identified in a study of T cell changes during pregnancy in multiple sclerosis. Clones were sequenced by immunoSEQ multiplex PCR, and TCRdb holds only the in-frame ones, with some missing. The repertoire holds about 44,000 clones, with 92% as singletons. With 5 bases clipped from V and 4 bases from J, the junction kept 13 bases outside the gene matches. Per the germline V gene, CDR1 is SGHVS and CDR2 is FQNEAQ. This CDR3 region has 17 residues. The sequence derives from a female donor with multiple sclerosis, enrolled in a pregnancy study. J is TRBJ1-5 and V is TRBV7-8, with 8 bases fitting TRBD1. The source material was CD4+ T cells from peripheral blood mononuclear cells, sampled in the first trimester of pregnancy. The CDR3 here is CASSRNWDRKRNQPQHF. CDR3 sequence (DNA): TGTGCCAGCAGCCGAAACTGGGACAGGAAGAGGAATCAGCCCCAGCATTTT.